These T cell receptor beta chains were read from a single sample in a study of naive and memory T cell subsets. TCRdb re-called the UMI-ligation and nested PCR reads with MiXCR, one entry per CDR3 protein. The sample records 84,000 or so distinct CDR3 sequences, roughly 7% being singletons. The sample comprised central memory CD4+ T cells from blood. The source of these receptors is a human donor in good health. Each CDR3 is given with its conserved first and last residue. A D gene is named only where the DNA matches it firmly.

TRBV12-3/TRBV12-4,TRBJ1-1,TRBD1,CASSPQTGEGNTEAFF
TRBV7-2,TRBJ2-4,.,CASSLDGTMEYF
TRBV7-2,TRBJ2-7,.,CASSLKAGTSYEQYF
TRBV6-6,TRBJ1-6,.,CASYTYRGGNSPLHF
TRBV20-1,TRBJ2-5,.,CSAKRQNQETQYF
TRBV29-1,TRBJ2-2,.,CSVARARGTGELFF
TRBV2,TRBJ2-5,.,CASSERGATKSQYF
TRBV7-2,TRBJ2-6,.,CASSSLGSGANVLTF
TRBV20-1,TRBJ1-6,.,CSASDVGSPLHF
TRBV15,TRBJ1-5,.,CATSRTGPSNQPQHF
TRBV12-3/TRBV12-4,TRBJ2-1,.,CASSFYNEQFF
TRBV20-1,TRBJ2-7,.,CSAMKAGNAYEQYF
TRBV6-2/TRBV6-3,TRBJ1-1,TRBD1,CASGTGYTEAFF
TRBV7-6,TRBJ2-1,TRBD2,CASSLDGLAGNEQFF
TRBV6-2/TRBV6-3,TRBJ1-1,.,CASSWDLRTEAFF
TRBV10-3,TRBJ1-1,TRBD1,CAIKGQENTEAFF
TRBV6-5,TRBJ2-7,TRBD2,CASSSPLLAGYEQYF
TRBV5-4,TRBJ2-7,.,CASSTQGLEQYF
TRBV6-1,TRBJ1-2,.,CASRQDYGYTF
TRBV18,TRBJ1-2,.,CASSPAGGSEGYTF
TRBV11-2,TRBJ2-7,TRBD1,CASSYRGSYEQYF
TRBV9,TRBJ2-5,.,CASSASYRVRETQYF
TRBV5-6,TRBJ2-1,.,CASSLGVVGQFF
TRBV20-1,TRBJ2-3,TRBD2,CSARDPSGTTDTQYF